This T cell receptor (beta chain) appears in the sequencing data of a study of cytotoxic CD8 clonotypes in ibrutinib-treated CLL. Germline V lookup: CDR1 SGDLS, CDR2 YYNGEE. Trimming took 4 bases from V and 2 from J, leaving 16 bases between them. The length of the CDR3 is 16 residues. Investigators sought sequencing depths of between 1 in 200,000 and 1 in 1 million T cells. Using immunoSEQ multiplex PCR, the repertoire was profiled, and TCRdb retains in-frame clones only, with some absent. The table records some 300,000 clones, more than 65% of them present only once. This sample comprised PBMCs, obtained before ibrutinib treatment. The chain is built from TRBV9 and TRBJ1-5; TRBD1 is a possible D gene (5 bases). This receptor was taken from a human donor with chronic lymphocytic leukemia. The CDR3 DNA is TGTGCCAGCAGCCAAGGAGGGGTCGGGGGCAATCAGCCCCAGCATTTT. The encoded protein is CASSQGGVGGNQPQHF. The full variable domain, its missing parts supplied by reference TRBV9 and TRBJ1-5, is DSGVTQTPKHLITATGQRVTLRCSPRSGDLSVYWYQQSLDQGLQFLIQYYNGEERAKGNILERFSAQQFPDLHSELNLSSLELGDSALYFCASSQGGVGGNQPQHFGDGTRLSIL.